Shown below are 29 T cell receptor beta chains from a single sample sequenced in a study of blood T cells in healthy people across ages. The second PCR ran about 6 to 11 cycles with a sample-barcoded 5' primer and J-beta primers. One entry per CDR3 protein, called by TCRdb with MiXCR from the 5' RACE reads. The sample consists of about 680,000 distinct CDR3 sequences, approximately 50% of them appearing once. The specimen sequenced was blood. The source is a woman aged 55-69 years in good health.

V is TRBV3-1 and J is TRBJ2-5, with TRBD2 matching over 10 bases. This CDR3 has 17 amino acids. Germline lookup yields CDR1 LGHDT and CDR2 YNNKEL (reference sequence). V dropped 0 bases and J dropped 2; count of bases not matched to a gene: 6. Here the CDR3 reads CASSQDFGAGGQETQYF. DNA of the CDR3: TGTGCCAGCAGCCAAGATTTCGGAGCGGGAGGGCAAGAGACCCAGTACTTC.

This clonotype occurred a few times. The V and J genes are TRBV7-2 and TRBJ1-5, with D hard to call. The germline gives CDR1 SGHTA, CDR2 FQGNSA. Trimming took 4 bases from V and 4 from J, leaving 14 bases between them. The CDR3 is 15 amino acids. Here the CDR3 DNA reads TGTGCCAGCAGCTCGGAGGGATTCGGGAATCAGCCCCAGCATTTT. Its translation is CASSSEGFGNQPQHF.

V and J are TRBV19 and TRBJ2-1; 9 nucleotides match TRBD2. V shed 9 bases, J shed 8 bases, and the junction held 8 bases outside the gene matches. The CDR3 length is 13 residues. Germline values: CDR1 LNHDA, CDR2 SQIVND (reference sequence). The CDR3 spells CASRSGSKDEQFF. The CDR3, as DNA: TGTGCCAGCCGTAGCGGGAGTAAGGATGAGCAGTTCTTC.

This clonotype has more than one count but fewer than ten. The chain carries TRBV5-1 and TRBJ1-1; weak D call: TRBD1 (5 bases). The CDR3 consists of 14 residues. The V end was cut by 3 bases, the J end by 2 bases, with 11 bases between. The germline CDR1 and CDR2 sequences are SGHRS and YFSETQ. The CDR3 nucleotides read TGCGCCAGCAGCTACCGGGACTCAAACACTGAAGCTTTCTTT. As protein: CASSYRDSNTEAFF.

This clonotype was detected only a few times. This chain joins TRBV28 and TRBJ2-7, with D possibly TRBD2 on 5 matching bases. Germline V lookup: CDR1 MDHEN, CDR2 SYDVKM. The CDR3 has 15 residues. Trimming cost V 7 bases and J 0 bases, with 16 bases left between them. The DNA of the CDR3 is TGTGCCAGCACCACGCGGTACGGGGACTCCTACGAGCAGTACTTC. Encoded protein: CASTTRYGDSYEQYF.

As for this clonotype: At one end the junction does not follow the germline gene, possibly because of a read error. The genes are TRBV3-1 and TRBJ2-1, with no clear D. This CDR3 has 15 amino acids. Germline assignment: CDR1 LGHDT and CDR2 YNNKEL (reference sequence). CDR3 residues: CASSQVVSSYNEQFF. In DNA, the CDR3 is TGTGCCAGCAGCCAAGTTGTTAGCTCCTATAATGAGCAGTTCTTC.

In its sample, this clonotype was seen a few times. The DNA is omitted, as the CDR3 cannot be located on it reliably, and the CDR3 follows TCRdb's listing. The chain carries TRBV20-1 and TRBJ1-4; TRBD1, the table's D call, was not compared with the DNA. The CDR3 has 15 residues if both end residues are counted. Germline-derived CDR1 and CDR2 are DFQATT and SNEGSKA (reference sequence). This chain's CDR3 is CSARDNFGPGEKLFF.

This clonotype has a single count. The V and J genes are TRBV7-9 and TRBJ2-1; D remains unclear. The CDR3 loop spans 14 amino acids. Trimming shortened V by 5 bases and J by 2 bases, and 10 bases separated the two germline ends. The germline gives CDR1 SEHNR, CDR2 FQNEAQ (reference sequence). CDR3 residues: CASSTADPYNEQFF. CDR3 nucleotides: TGTGCCAGCAGCACAGCAGACCCCTACAATGAGCAGTTCTTC.

This clonotype was seen repeatedly, ten times or more. The chain employs TRBV29-1 and TRBJ2-3; D is possibly TRBD1 or TRBD2 (5 bases each). Germline loops: CDR1 SQVTM, CDR2 ANQGSEA. Trimming left V 7 bases short and J 3 bases short, with 20 bases between. The CDR3 totals 15 residues. The CDR3 loop reads CSAIRSGPRTDTQYF. The DNA for the CDR3 is TGCAGCGCTATTCGGTCGGGACCCCGTACAGATACGCAGTATTTT.

This clonotype was seen a few times. The CDR3 nucleotides read TGTGCCAGCAGCAGCTCCCCATACTACGAGCAGTACTTC. It codes for CASSSSPYYEQYF. The chain employs TRBV6-1 and TRBJ2-7, with D unclear. Trimming took 6 bases from V and 3 from J, leaving 12 bases between them. Per germline, CDR1 MNHNS and CDR2 SASEGT. This CDR3 contains 13 residues.

This clonotype appeared a single time. The V gene is TRBV4-3, the J gene TRBJ2-5, with D perhaps matching TRBD2 (7 bases). There are 14 residues in the CDR3. Germline V lookup: CDR1 LGHNA, CDR2 YSLEER. The ends were cut back, 1 base at V and 7 bases at J, with 13 bases in the middle. CDR3 amino acids: CASSQGTAGRTQYF. As DNA, the CDR3 is TGCGCCAGCAGCCAAGGGACAGCGGGACGGACCCAGTACTTC.

The CDR3 region is CATGAGTMNTEAFF. For the CDR3, the DNA is TGTGCCACAGGGGCAGGAACCATGAACACTGAAGCTTTCTTT. The genes are TRBV10-3 and TRBJ1-1, with a possible D match to TRBD1 (6 bases). Germline CDR1 is ENHRY and CDR2 is SYGVKD. This CDR3 contains 14 residues. Trimming shortened V by 10 bases and J by 0 bases, and 15 bases separated the two germline ends.

The CDR3 DNA is TGTGCCAGCAGTTCCGGCGGGAGGGCGGGCGTTGAGCAGTTCTTC. It specifies CASSSGGRAGVEQFF. The chain recombines TRBV28 with TRBJ2-1, with 9 nucleotides matching TRBD2. CDR3 length equals 15 residues. J lost 9 bases, V lost 4 bases, and 10 bases had no gene match. Germline V gene sequence: CDR1 MDHEN, CDR2 SYDVKM.

The rearrangement links TRBV4-3 to TRBJ2-7, with 14 bases matching TRBD2. Germline loops: CDR1 LGHNA, CDR2 YSLEER. Trimming took 3 bases from V and 0 from J; bases not matched to a gene: 4. The CDR3 runs 17 residues. The CDR3 is CASSQGLAGVSSYEQYF. As DNA, the CDR3 is TGCGCCAGCAGCCAGGGACTAGCGGGAGTGAGCTCCTACGAGCAGTACTTC.

The chain links TRBV18 to TRBJ2-2; D unclear. The CDR3 sequence is 14 residues long. V was trimmed by 3 bases and J by 3 bases, leaving 8 bases between them. Per the germline V gene, CDR1 is KGHSH and CDR2 is LQKENI. This CDR3 is CASSPSWDTGELFF. CDR3 bases: TGTGCCAGCTCACCTTCATGGGACACCGGGGAGCTGTTTTTT.

V and J are TRBV29-1 and TRBJ2-5, with 7 bases aligning to TRBD1. The CDR3 is 13 amino acids. V trimming: 3 bases; J trimming: 5 bases; junction bases outside the gene matches: 6. Germline CDR1 SQVTM, CDR2 ANQGSEA. DNA of the CDR3: TGCAGCGTTGATGCCAGGGGGACGGAGACCCAGTACTTC. Its protein is CSVDARGTETQYF.

The chain uses TRBV13 and TRBJ2-1; a possible D gene is TRBD2 (6 bases). Trimming removed 4 bases at V and 0 bases at J, with 13 bases between. CDR1 is PRHDT and CDR2 is FYEKMQ in the germline V gene (reference sequence). The CDR3 covers 16 residues. The CDR3 DNA sequence: TGTGCCAGCAGCTCCCGGGACTGGGGCTCCTACAATGAGCAGTTCTTC. It specifies CASSSRDWGSYNEQFF.

This sequence joins TRBV28 and TRBJ2-4, with D tentatively TRBD2 (7 bases). CDR1 and CDR2 (germline): MDHEN, SYDVKM. The CDR3 spans 16 residues. V was trimmed by 3 bases and J by 1 base, leaving 13 bases between them. The CDR3 reads CASSLEGGMAKNIQYF. CDR3 DNA: TGTGCCAGCAGTTTGGAGGGGGGGATGGCCAAAAACATTCAGTACTTC.

The V call is TRBV12-5, the J call TRBJ2-1, with 8 bases matching TRBD2. Germline-derived CDR1 and CDR2 are LGHNT and FRNRAP. There are 16 residues in the CDR3. Trimming removed 4 bases from V and 8 bases from J; junction bases left unmatched: 13. CDR3 sequence: CASGSLLAGRVDEQFF. In DNA, the CDR3 is TGTGCTAGTGGTTCGCTCTTAGCGGGGAGGGTGGATGAGCAGTTCTTC.

Turning to this clonotype: With a much larger clone just one base away, this may be a read error. The CDR3 DNA reads TGCAGCGTTGAAGCCGGGGGCCCGCAGTATTTT. It translates to CSVEAGGPQYF. The chain employs TRBV29-1 and TRBJ2-3; possibly TRBD1 or TRBD2 for D (6 bases each). V lost 1 base and J 10 bases, leaving 9 bases between the germline ends. CDR1 is SQVTM, CDR2 ANQGSEA, per germline. The CDR3 runs to 11 residues.

The V call is TRBV5-1, the J call TRBJ2-1; 7 bases agree with TRBD2. This CDR3 is built from 16 residues. V shed 2 bases and J 8 bases; nucleotides not matched to a gene: 13. CDR1 SGHRS and CDR2 YFSETQ come from the germline V gene. CDR3 nucleotide sequence: TGCGCCAGCAGCTTCGGAGCATCGGGGGGTGGGGATGAGCAGTTCTTC. The encoded protein is CASSFGASGGGDEQFF.

This clonotype came up a few times. This chain joins TRBV21-1 and TRBJ1-2; TRBD1, as called in the table, went unchecked against the DNA. TRBV21-1 is given as a pseudogene. The CDR3 has 15 residues. The CDR3 DNA reads as TGTGCCAGCAGCAAAGGGTATCCAGGGCGGTATGGCTACACCTTC. Its protein product is CASSKGYPGRYGYTF.

The chain combines TRBV29-1 with TRBJ2-7; D may be TRBD1 (5 bases). The CDR3 covers 13 residues. CDR1 is SQVTM, CDR2 ANQGSEA, per germline. Trimming stripped 5 bases from V and 0 bases from J, with 11 bases between. The CDR3: CSVLDTNSYEQYF. CDR3 DNA: TGCAGCGTTCTGGACACCAACTCCTACGAGCAGTACTTC.

This clonotype came up a few times. CDR3 bases: TGCAGCGTCAGGGATGGCGCGGGTGAAAAACTGTTTTTT. Translating it yields CSVRDGAGEKLFF. The J gene is TRBJ1-4, the V gene TRBV29-1, with D perhaps TRBD1 (5 bases). Germline lookup yields CDR1 SQVTM and CDR2 ANQGSEA. The CDR3 has 13 amino acids. V lost 6 bases and J 7 bases, leaving 15 bases between the germline ends.

The chain has TRBV7-2 and TRBJ2-7; TRBD1 agrees at 8 bases. Per the germline V gene, CDR1 is SGHTA and CDR2 is FQGNSA. Trimming took 5 bases from V and 6 from J; bases not matched to a gene: 3. The CDR3 has 12 residues. The CDR3 reads CASSPGQVEQYF. CDR3 coding DNA: TGTGCCAGCAGCCCGGGACAGGTCGAGCAGTACTTC.

This clonotype was seen a handful of times. The chain employs TRBV7-9 and TRBJ2-7; the D gene could be TRBD1 or TRBD2 (5 bases each). Germline CDR1 reads SEHNR; CDR2 reads FQNEAQ (reference sequence). The CDR3 spans 12 residues. V lost 1 base and J lost 6, with 7 bases in between. The CDR3 DNA sequence: TGTGCCAGCAGCTTAGGGGGGATCGAGCAGTACTTC. This gives the protein CASSLGGIEQYF.

The chain has TRBV4-2 and TRBJ2-7; 11 nucleotides agree with TRBD2. The junction had 7 bases not matched to a gene; V was cut back by 0 bases and J by 9 bases. The CDR3 has 15 amino acids. The germline CDR1 and CDR2 sequences are LGHNA and YNFKEQ. The CDR3 region is CASSQETSGSSGQYF. As DNA, the CDR3 is TGTGCCAGCAGCCAAGAAACTAGCGGGAGTTCAGGGCAGTACTTC.

The CDR3 DNA is TGCAGTGCCAGTTTGGGGTTCTCTCAGCCCCAGCATTTT. It specifies CSASLGFSQPQHF. The chain recombines TRBV20-1 with TRBJ1-5; D unclear. Germline CDR1 reads DFQATT; CDR2 reads SNEGSKA (reference sequence). Trimming left V 6 bases short and J 6 bases short, with 15 bases between. There are 13 residues in the CDR3.

As regards this clonotype: The junction does not match germline at one end; this may be a read error. The rearrangement links TRBV4-2 to TRBJ2-3; D gene uncertain. Germline CDR1 and CDR2: LGHNA and YNFKEQ. The length of the CDR3 is 14 residues. The DNA of the CDR3 is TGTGCTAGCAGCCAAGACCGCGTCAGCGAGACGCAGTATTTT. Encoded protein: CASSQDRVSETQYF.